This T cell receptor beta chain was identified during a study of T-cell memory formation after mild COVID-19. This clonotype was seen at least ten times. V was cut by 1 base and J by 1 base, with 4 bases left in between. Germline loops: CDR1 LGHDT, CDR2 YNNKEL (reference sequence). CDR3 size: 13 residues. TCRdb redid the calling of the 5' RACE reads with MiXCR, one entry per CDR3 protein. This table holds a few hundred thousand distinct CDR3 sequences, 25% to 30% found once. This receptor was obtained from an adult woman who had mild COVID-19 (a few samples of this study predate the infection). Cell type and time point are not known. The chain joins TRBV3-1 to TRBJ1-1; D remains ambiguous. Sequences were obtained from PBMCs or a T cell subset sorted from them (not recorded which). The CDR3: CASSQGRNTEAFF. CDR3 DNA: TGTGCCAGCAGCCAAGGGAGGAACACTGAAGCTTTCTTT.